The 25 T cell receptor beta chains below were found in one sample sequenced in a study of shared clonotypes between healthy human individuals. The method was immunoSEQ multiplex PCR; TCRdb's version includes in-frame clones alone and lacks a portion of them. The data contain approximately 600,000 clones, roughly 95% of them singletons. Naive CD8 cells lacked CD45RO and underwent positive selection for CCR7, leaving out terminally differentiated effector memory CD45RA+ cells. The sample taken for sequencing was naive CD8+ T cells sorted from blood. The receptors were gathered from a woman in her twenties or thirties in good health.

The chain links TRBV9 to TRBJ2-1; D is possibly TRBD1 or TRBD2 (5 bases each). V lost 3 bases, J lost 2 bases, and 33 bases lay in between. The CDR3 is 22 residues long. Germline V gene lookup returns CDR1 SGDLS and CDR2 YYNGEE. The chain's CDR3 is CASSGRRGAGKPLIPTYNEQFF. In DNA, the CDR3 is TGTGCCAGCAGCGGCCGCCGAGGGGCGGGCAAACCATTAATTCCCACCTACAATGAGCAGTTCTTC.

This rearrangement joins TRBV29-1 to TRBJ2-1; TRBD2 aligns across 9 bases. Germline V gene sequence: CDR1 SQVTM, CDR2 ANQGSEA. The V gene end was trimmed by 3 bases and the J gene end by 2 bases; junction bases not matched to a gene: 2. CDR3 length equals 14 residues. CDR3: CSVDPSGTYNEQFF. DNA of the CDR3: TGCAGCGTTGATCCTAGCGGGACCTACAATGAGCAGTTCTTC.

For the CDR3, the DNA is TGTGCCAGCAGAGATCCACCAGGGGACGAGCAGTACTTC. It translates to CASRDPPGDEQYF. This chain connects TRBV2 to TRBJ2-7; perhaps TRBD1 as D (6 bases). Trimming took off 6 bases at V and 5 bases at J, with 14 bases between the two ends. The CDR3 is made up of 13 amino acids. From germline, CDR1 is SNHLY and CDR2 FYNNEI.

The count of this clone is one. V is TRBV28 and J is TRBJ1-1; no firm D call. CDR1 is MDHEN, CDR2 SYDVKM, per germline. This CDR3 contains 14 residues. The germline V and J ends were trimmed by 3 bases and 0 bases, with 8 bases remaining between them. This CDR3 reads CASSFFGLNTEAFF. The CDR3 region has the DNA TGTGCCAGCAGTTTCTTCGGGCTGAACACTGAAGCTTTCTTT.

This chain joins TRBV27 and TRBJ1-5; the D gene is possibly TRBD1 (5 bases). Germline CDR1 and CDR2: MNHEY and SMNVEV (reference sequence). The CDR3 is 15 residues long. V lost 1 base and J 5 bases, leaving 12 bases between the germline ends. The CDR3 loop is CASSLYPGTDQPQHF. The CDR3 coding sequence is TGTGCCAGCAGTTTATACCCCGGGACGGATCAGCCCCAGCATTTT.

The chain has TRBV5-8 and TRBJ2-7; D is undetermined. The CDR3 is 12 residues long. Germline CDR1 and CDR2: SGHTS and YDEGEE. V lost 1 base and J lost 7, with 9 bases in between. The CDR3 sequence: CASSLPPVEQYF. For the CDR3, the DNA is TGTGCCAGCAGCTTGCCTCCGGTTGAGCAGTACTTC.

The chain couples TRBV13 to TRBJ1-2; 9 bases align to TRBD1. The CDR3 is 16 residues long. Germline V gene lookup returns CDR1 PRHDT and CDR2 FYEKMQ (reference sequence). The junction had 6 bases not matched to a gene; V was cut back by 1 base and J by 3 bases. The CDR3 loop reads CASSLEGTGPHYGYTF. The CDR3 region has the DNA TGTGCCAGCAGCTTAGAGGGGACAGGGCCCCACTATGGCTACACCTTC.

V usage is TRBV19 and J usage is TRBJ1-3, with 7 bases lining up with TRBD1. The V and J ends lost 4 bases and 0 bases, in that order; junction bases with no gene match: 6. The CDR3 has 16 residues. Germline V lookup: CDR1 LNHDA, CDR2 SQIVND (reference sequence). CDR3: CASSNRDSYSGNTIYF. CDR3 sequence (DNA): TGTGCCAGTAGTAACCGGGACAGCTACTCTGGAAACACCATATATTTT.

This clone showed up just once. Here the CDR3 reads CASRTGTPYNEQFF. The CDR3 DNA sequence: TGTGCCAGCAGGACAGGGACCCCCTACAATGAGCAGTTCTTC. J is TRBJ2-1 and V is TRBV6-5; TRBD1 matches 7 bases. The germline V gene has CDR1 MNHEY and CDR2 SVGAGI. The CDR3 has 14 residues. Trimming removed 6 bases from V and 2 bases from J; junction bases left unmatched: 4.

The J gene is TRBJ1-2, the V gene TRBV21-1. TRBV21-1 is annotated as a pseudogene. The CDR3 contains 16 residues. CDR3 sequence reads: CASSKLTGAGVKGYTF. The CDR3 DNA reads TGTGCCAGCAGCAAACTAACCGGCGCAGGAGTGAAAGGCTACACCTTC.

The CDR3 bases are TGTGCCAGTAGTAACCCCGCGAGCGGGGGAAACAATGAGCAGTTCTTC. This codes for CASSNPASGGNNEQFF. This chain links TRBV19 with TRBJ2-1; 8 positions match TRBD2. Germline CDR1 and CDR2: LNHDA and SQIVND (reference sequence). The CDR3 has 16 residues. With 4 bases clipped from V and 5 bases from J, the junction kept 10 bases outside the gene matches. The full variable domain, its missing parts supplied by reference TRBV19 and TRBJ2-1, is DGGITQSPKYLFRKEGQNVTLSCEQNLNHDAMYWYRQDPGQGLRLIYYSQIVNDFQKGDIAEGYSVSREKKESFPLTVTSAQKNPTAFYLCASSNPASGGNNEQFFGPGTRLTVL.

This chain links TRBV10-1 with TRBJ1-1, with unresolved D. CDR3 length: 13 amino acids. Germline V gene sequence: CDR1 WNHNN, CDR2 SYGVQD (reference sequence). V was trimmed by 8 bases and J by 2 bases, leaving 12 bases between them. CDR3 amino acids: CASQETANTEAFF. The CDR3 bases are TGCGCCAGCCAAGAGACGGCCAACACTGAAGCTTTCTTT.

The table lists this clone with a count of one. The V and J genes are TRBV13 and TRBJ1-2; possible D gene TRBD1, 6 bases. This CDR3 contains 14 residues. The V gene's germline CDR1 is PRHDT and CDR2 FYEKMQ (reference sequence). Trimming took 3 bases from V and 0 from J, leaving 8 bases between them. The CDR3 reads CASSLGDTNYGYTF. The CDR3 DNA sequence: TGTGCCAGCAGCTTGGGGGACACTAACTATGGCTACACCTTC.

The J gene is TRBJ1-5, the V gene TRBV28, with D possibly matching TRBD1 (6 bases). The CDR3 has 16 residues. The germline CDR1 and CDR2 sequences are MDHEN and SYDVKM. Trimming removed 7 bases from V and 1 base from J, with 17 bases in between. CDR3 sequence: CASTLPGGASNQPQHF. The CDR3 DNA is TGTGCCAGCACCCTCCCGGGGGGGGCAAGCAATCAGCCCCAGCATTTT.

The rearrangement links TRBV6-6 to TRBJ1-2; 8 bases agree with TRBD1. This CDR3 is 14 amino acids long. Germline V gene lookup returns CDR1 MNHNY and CDR2 SVGAGI (reference sequence). After removal of 8 bases from V and 3 bases from J, the junction contained 8 bases not matched to a gene. The CDR3 sequence: CASSSGQGYYGYTF. In nucleotides, the CDR3 is TGTGCCAGCTCATCCGGACAGGGATACTATGGCTACACCTTC.

This chain links TRBV19 with TRBJ2-3; TRBD2 agrees at 9 bases. The CDR3 is 16 residues long. Germline CDR1 and CDR2: LNHDA and SQIVND (reference sequence). The trim removed 4 bases at V and 6 bases at J, leaving 11 bases unmatched. DNA for the CDR3: TGTGCCAGTAGTACGGGACTAGCCCTCTCCGGGGATACGCAGTATTTT. The encoded protein is CASSTGLALSGDTQYF. Together with reference TRBV19 and TRBJ2-3, the CDR3 gives the full variable domain: DGGITQSPKYLFRKEGQNVTLSCEQNLNHDAMYWYRQDPGQGLRLIYYSQIVNDFQKGDIAEGYSVSREKKESFPLTVTSAQKNPTAFYLCASSTGLALSGDTQYFGPGTRLTVL.

The chain has TRBV19 and TRBJ2-7, with D possibly being TRBD2 (5 bases). The CDR3 sequence is 17 residues long. Germline CDR1 reads LNHDA; CDR2 reads SQIVND (reference sequence). V lost 1 base and J lost 5, with 21 bases in between. CDR3 protein: CASSIGRTSSFFHEQYF. The CDR3 region has the DNA TGTGCCAGTAGTATAGGACGGACTTCTTCTTTCTTCCACGAGCAGTACTTC.

V is TRBV19 and J is TRBJ2-1, with 9 positions matching TRBD1. This CDR3 comprises 16 residues. CDR1 is LNHDA and CDR2 is SQIVND in the germline V gene (reference sequence). The J segment lost 9 bases and the V segment lost 5 bases, leaving 14 bases of the junction unmatched. The CDR3 loop reads CASSPHPGQGYGEQFF. The CDR3 bases are TGTGCCAGTAGTCCCCACCCGGGACAGGGCTACGGTGAGCAGTTCTTC.

The J gene is TRBJ1-3, the V gene TRBV6-5, with D perhaps TRBD1 (6 bases). Germline lookup yields CDR1 MNHEY and CDR2 SVGAGI. V gave up 9 bases and J gave up 2 bases, with 17 bases separating them. This CDR3 is built from 15 residues. The CDR3 is CARRHRDQAGNTIYF. The DNA of the CDR3 is TGTGCCAGGCGTCACAGGGATCAAGCTGGAAACACCATATATTTT.

The rearrangement links TRBV27 to TRBJ1-2; 9 nucleotides align to TRBD1. CDR1 MNHEY and CDR2 SMNVEV come from the germline V gene (reference sequence). This CDR3 is built from 15 residues. V trimming: 3 bases; J trimming: 8 bases; junction bases outside the gene matches: 10. The CDR3 nucleotides read TGTGCCAGCAGTTTTATCGGACAGGGGATGTGGGGCTACACCTTC. Translation gives CASSFIGQGMWGYTF.

V usage is TRBV29-1 and J usage is TRBJ2-5; D perhaps matches TRBD2 (5 bases). The DNA end favors TRBJ2-7, so the J call may be wrong. CDR1 and CDR2 from the germline V gene are SQVTM and ANQGSEA. CDR3 length: 15 amino acids. In DNA, the CDR3 is TGCAGCGTTGAAGGCTCATCGGGAAGCTCCTACGAGCAGTACTTC. Translation gives CSVEGSSGSSYEQYF.

As to this clone: The same CDR3 arises from other DNA sequences in this sample as well. The chain carries TRBV27 and TRBJ2-1, with D maybe TRBD2 (5 bases). The germline V gene encodes CDR1 MNHEY and CDR2 SMNVEV (reference sequence). V dropped 5 bases and J dropped 7 bases, with 12 bases sitting between them. The CDR3 length is 13 residues. The CDR3 sequence: CASSLTSFNEQFF. DNA of the CDR3: TGTGCCAGCAGTCTCACTAGTTTTAATGAGCAGTTCTTC.

The chain is built from TRBV11-2 and TRBJ1-1, with D possibly being TRBD1 (5 bases). V was clipped by 0 bases and J by 0 bases, with 8 bases between them. Looked up from germline, CDR1 is SGHAT and CDR2 is FQNNGV. The CDR3 loop spans 15 amino acids. The CDR3 spells CASSLDRGMNTEAFF. In DNA form, the CDR3 reads TGTGCCAGCAGCTTAGATCGGGGGATGAACACTGAAGCTTTCTTT.

The chain joins TRBV27 to TRBJ2-4, with TRBD1 identical over 12 bases. The CDR3 extends over 13 amino acids. Germline V gene sequence: CDR1 MNHEY, CDR2 SMNVEV (reference sequence). Trimming cost V 9 bases and J 7 bases; bases outside gene matches: 4. CDR3 coding DNA: TGTGCCAGTGGGACAGGGGGCGCGAACATTCAGTACTTC. This translates into CASGTGGANIQYF.

V is TRBV27 and J is TRBJ1-5; D is ambiguous. V lost 6 bases, J lost 0 bases, and 12 bases lay in between. The CDR3 totals 15 residues. Per germline, CDR1 MNHEY and CDR2 SMNVEV (reference sequence). DNA for the CDR3: TGTGCCAGCAGGCCTTCCCCCTTTAGCAATCAGCCCCAGCATTTT. Amino acid sequence: CASRPSPFSNQPQHF.